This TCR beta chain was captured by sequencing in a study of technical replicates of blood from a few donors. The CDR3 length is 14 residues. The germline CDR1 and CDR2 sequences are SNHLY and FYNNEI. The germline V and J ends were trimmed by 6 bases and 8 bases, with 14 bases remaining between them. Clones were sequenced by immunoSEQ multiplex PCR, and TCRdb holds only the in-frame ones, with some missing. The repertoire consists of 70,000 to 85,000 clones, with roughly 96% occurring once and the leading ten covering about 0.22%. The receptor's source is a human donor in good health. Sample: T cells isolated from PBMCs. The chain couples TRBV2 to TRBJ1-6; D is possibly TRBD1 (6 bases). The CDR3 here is CASRSQGFYSPLHF. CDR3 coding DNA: TGTGCCAGCAGGTCTCAGGGGTTTTATTCACCCCTCCACTTT.